This T cell receptor beta chain appears in the sequencing data of a study of CD8+ T cells in alopecia areata. Study-level points and caveats: Baseline CD8+ expansion's link to response remains uncertain, as there was one nonresponder.

Treatment described: oral pan-JAK inhibitor, 5-10 mg twice daily. CD4+ and CD8+ T cells were sorted from PBMCs. The germline gives CDR1 GTSNPN, CDR2 SVGIG (reference sequence). V lost 5 bases and J lost 7, with 14 bases in between. This CDR3 is 12 amino acids long. This clone has just a few counts. Its antigen is not known. Reverse transcription of extracted RNA yielded cDNA, which provided the sequencing template. Method: immunoSEQ multiplex PCR; TCRdb's copy keeps in-frame clones and lacks some. The sample holds some 170,000 clones, 53% seen once. This chain uses TRBV30 with TRBJ1-2; maybe TRBD1 (6 bases). This receptor was obtained from a human donor with alopecia areata. This sample comprised CD8+ T cells sorted from blood, obtained at week 24, from a patient treated with tofacitinib. CDR3 amino acids: CAWGQGSGGYTF. CDR3 sequence (DNA): TGTGCCTGGGGGCAGGGGAGTGGTGGCTACACCTTC.